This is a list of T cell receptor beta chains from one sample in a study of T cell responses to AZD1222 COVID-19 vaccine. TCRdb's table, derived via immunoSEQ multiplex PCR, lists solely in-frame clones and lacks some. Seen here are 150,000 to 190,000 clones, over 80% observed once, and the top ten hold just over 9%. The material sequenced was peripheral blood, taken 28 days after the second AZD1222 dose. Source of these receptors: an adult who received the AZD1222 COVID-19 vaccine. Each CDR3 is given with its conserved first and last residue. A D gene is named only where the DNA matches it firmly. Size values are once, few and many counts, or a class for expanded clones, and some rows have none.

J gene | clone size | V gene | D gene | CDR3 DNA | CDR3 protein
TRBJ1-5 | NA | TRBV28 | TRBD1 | TGTGCCAGCAGTCTTTTGTTTCCCGGGACAGGGAGGGGGCAGCCCCAGCATTTT | CASSLLFPGTGRGQPQHF
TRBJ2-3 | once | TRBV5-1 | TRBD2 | TGCGCCAGCAGCCGGGGGGCTAGCGGGCTCCTCACAGATACGCAGTATTTT | CASSRGASGLLTDTQYF
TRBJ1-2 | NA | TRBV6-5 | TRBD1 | TGTGCCAGCAGTTACTACAGGGGAGGAGGCTACACCTTC | CASSYYRGGGYTF
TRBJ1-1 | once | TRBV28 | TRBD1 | TGTGCCAGCAGGACAGGGGGCTCGTACACTGAAGCTTTCTTT | CASRTGGSYTEAFF
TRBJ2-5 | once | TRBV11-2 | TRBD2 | TGTGCCAGCAGCAAGGGGCTAGCGGGCCTGGGGGGAGAGACCCAGTACTTC | CASSKGLAGLGGETQYF
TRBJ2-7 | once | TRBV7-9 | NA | TGTGCCAGCAGCCAACCCGGGGGAGATGGCTACGAGCAGTACTTC | CASSQPGGDGYEQYF
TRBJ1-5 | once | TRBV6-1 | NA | TGTGCCAGCAGTGACGGCAGGTCTCAGCCCCAGCATTTT | CASSDGRSQPQHF
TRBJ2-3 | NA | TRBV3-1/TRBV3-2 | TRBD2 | TGTGCCAGCAGCCAAGAGCGAGCGGGGTGCACAGATACGCAGTATTTT | CASSQERAGCTDTQYF
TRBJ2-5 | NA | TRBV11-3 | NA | TGTGCCAGCAGCTTAGGTGTAGGTCTGTCACAAGAGACCCAGTACTTC | CASSLGVGLSQETQYF
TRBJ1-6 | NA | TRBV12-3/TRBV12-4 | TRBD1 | TGTGCCAGCAGTCGGACAGGGGATTCACCCCTCCACTTT | CASSRTGDSPLHF
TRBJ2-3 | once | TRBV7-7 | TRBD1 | TGTGCTAGCAGCCAGGACAGGGCTACAGATACGCAGTATTTT | CASSQDRATDTQYF
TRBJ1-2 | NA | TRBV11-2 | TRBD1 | TGTGCCAGCAGCCCGGACAGGTCCTATTCTAACTATGGCTACACCTTC | CASSPDRSYSNYGYTF
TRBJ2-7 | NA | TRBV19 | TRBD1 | TGTGCCACCTTTTCCGGGACAGGGGCGGGTGAGCAGTACTTC | CATFSGTGAGEQYF